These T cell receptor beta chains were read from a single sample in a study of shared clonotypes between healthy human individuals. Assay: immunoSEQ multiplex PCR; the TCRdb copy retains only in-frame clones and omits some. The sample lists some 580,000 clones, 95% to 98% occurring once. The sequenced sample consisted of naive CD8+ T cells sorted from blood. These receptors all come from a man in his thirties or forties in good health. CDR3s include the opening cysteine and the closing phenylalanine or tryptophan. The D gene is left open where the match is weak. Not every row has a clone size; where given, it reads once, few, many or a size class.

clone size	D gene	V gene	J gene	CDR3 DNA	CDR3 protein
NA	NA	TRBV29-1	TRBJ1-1	TGCAGCGCCATGACACCTAACACTGAAGCTTTCTTT	CSAMTPNTEAFF
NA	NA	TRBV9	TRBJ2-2	TGTGCCAGCAGCGGTGGCTCGGTGGCCGGGGAGCTGTTTTTT	CASSGGSVAGELFF
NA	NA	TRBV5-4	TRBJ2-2	TGTGCCAGCAGCTTGTTCAGCCCCGGGGAGCTGTTTTTT	CASSLFSPGELFF
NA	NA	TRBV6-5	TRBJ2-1	TGTGCCAGCAGTGCCGTCCCCAGGGACAATGAGCAGTTCTTC	CASSAVPRDNEQFF
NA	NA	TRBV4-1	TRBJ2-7	TGCGCCAGCAGCCAGCAGTCGGGGGCCTACGAGCAGTACTTC	CASSQQSGAYEQYF
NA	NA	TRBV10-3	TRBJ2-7	TGTGCCATCAGTGTGGCTAGGACTACACACGAGCAGTACTTC	CAISVARTTHEQYF
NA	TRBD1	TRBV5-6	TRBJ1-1	TGTGCCAGCAGCCCAGGACAGGGTACTGAAGCTTTCTTT	CASSPGQGTEAFF
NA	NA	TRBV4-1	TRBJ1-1	TGCGCCAGCGGATTGACCGGTACTGAAGCTTTCTTT	CASGLTGTEAFF
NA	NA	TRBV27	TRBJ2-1	TGTGCCAGCAGTTTTGTCGCGTACAATGAGCAGTTCTTC	CASSFVAYNEQFF
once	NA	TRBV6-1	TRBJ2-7	TGTGCCAGCAGTGAAATTAGCGTCTCCTACGAGCAGTACTTC	CASSEISVSYEQYF
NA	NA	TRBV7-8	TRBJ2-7	TGTGCCAGCAGCCACGAGCTCCAGGGGCCCATTACCTACGAGCAGTACTTC	CASSHELQGPITYEQYF
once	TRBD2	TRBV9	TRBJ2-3	TGTGCCAGCAGCGTAGTAACTAGCGGGAGGGCCTCAGATACGCAGTATTTT	CASSVVTSGRASDTQYF
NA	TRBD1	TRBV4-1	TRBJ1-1	TGCGCCAGCAGCCAATTGGACAGGGTGAATGAAGCTTTCTTT	CASSQLDRVNEAFF
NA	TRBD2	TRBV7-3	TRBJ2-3	TGTGCCAGCAGCTTAAATAGGGGACTAGCGGGAGATTCCACAGATACGCAGTATTTT	CASSLNRGLAGDSTDTQYF
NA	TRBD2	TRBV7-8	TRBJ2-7	TGTGCCAGCAGCTTACCCGAGGGACTAGTAGGCTCCTACGAGCAGTACTTC	CASSLPEGLVGSYEQYF
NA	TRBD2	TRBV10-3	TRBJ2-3	TGTGCCATCAGTGACGGACTAGCGGGAGGCACAGATACGCAGTATTTT	CAISDGLAGGTDTQYF
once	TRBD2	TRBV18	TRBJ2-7	TGTGCCAGCTCACCAGGGACTAGCGCTTACCCGAGCTCCTACGAGCAGTACTTC	CASSPGTSAYPSSYEQYF
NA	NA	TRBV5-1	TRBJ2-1	TGCGCCAGCAGCTCCGGGACAAAGTACAATGAGCAGTTCTTC	CASSSGTKYNEQFF
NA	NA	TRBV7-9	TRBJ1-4	TGTGCCAGCAGCTTTTTCGTCGGAGGGCCTAATGAAAAACTGTTTTTT	CASSFFVGGPNEKLFF
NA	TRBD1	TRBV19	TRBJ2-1	TGTGCCAGTAGTCCGGGACAGGGCCCACTACTATACAATGAGCAGTTCTTC	CASSPGQGPLLYNEQFF
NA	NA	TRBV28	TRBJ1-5	TGTGCCAGCAGTTTATGGCCTATTGGGCCCCAGCATTTT	CASSLWPIGPQHF